A selection of T cell receptor beta chains follows, all from one sample in a study of human T cells and chemical hapten exposure. TCRdb fed the RACE reads into MiXCR, producing one record per CDR3 protein. The repertoire has roughly 100,000 distinct CDR3 sequences, 8% to 13% of them found once; the top ten carry 3% to 4.5%. This sample comprised whole blood, obtained in connection with sensitization to the hapten diphenylcyclopropenone (DPC). The receptors shown here come from a woman aged 40 to 55 with alopecia areata. Some clones in this sample may be carry-over from other donors' samples. Each CDR3 is given with its conserved first and last residue. D genes are given only for firm matches. Clone size, where shown, is once, few, many, or a class for clones that have expanded.

d_gene	abundance	v_gene	j_gene	CDR3nt	CDR3aa
.	few	TRBV2	TRBJ1-2	TGTGCCAGCAGTGGGGGGTATGGCTACACCTTC	CASSGGYGYTF
.	few	TRBV20-1	TRBJ2-7	TGCAGTGCGGGGGGTCCGGGTCCCTACGAGCAGTACTTC	CSAGGPGPYEQYF
.	.	TRBV30	TRBJ1-5	TGTGCCTGGAGTCTAGGGGAGGTGCGCAATCAGCCCCAGCATTTT	CAWSLGEVRNQPQHF
.	many	TRBV7-9	TRBJ1-5	TGTGCCAGCAGCAAAGAAAATCAGCCCCAGCATTTT	CASSKENQPQHF
.	few	TRBV7-9	TRBJ2-4	TGTGCCAGCAGCTCAGACCGGGGTACCAAAAACATTCAGTACTTC	CASSSDRGTKNIQYF
.	.	TRBV12-3/TRBV12-4	TRBJ2-5	TGTGCCAGCAGCTATTTTAGGGCTACGGACCCCCAGGAGACCCAGTACTTC	CASSYFRATDPQETQYF
.	.	TRBV5-1	TRBJ2-2	TGCGCCAGCACGTCGGGAGTGGTCACCGGGGAGCTGTTTTTT	CASTSGVVTGELFF
.	few	TRBV12-3/TRBV12-4	TRBJ1-1	TGTGCCAGTAAACCCCCGGGACAAGGAGCTTTCTTT	CASKPPGQGAFF
.	many	TRBV7-2	TRBJ2-4	TGTGCCAGCAGCCTTTCAGGCGGGCTCGGCAAAAACATTCAGTACTTC	CASSLSGGLGKNIQYF
.	many	TRBV10-3	TRBJ1-1	TGTGCCATCAGCCGGACCGCCGGGACTGAAGCTTTCTTT	CAISRTAGTEAFF
TRBD1	.	TRBV6-2/TRBV6-3	TRBJ1-1	TGTGCCAGCAGTTTCTATCGACAGGGTAGCACTGAAGCTTTCTTT	CASSFYRQGSTEAFF
.	few	TRBV12-2	TRBJ1-1	TGTGCAAGTCGCTACCCGGCCCAGCTTGTAGAAGCTTTCTTT	CASRYPAQLVEAFF
.	few	TRBV7-9	TRBJ2-5	TGTGCCAGCAGCCCGGAGGGGGCAACCCCGCGGGAGACCCAGTACTTC	CASSPEGATPRETQYF
.	few	TRBV29-1	TRBJ2-1	TGCAGCGTTGAAGGTGGCGAGTATTACAATGAGCAGTTCTTC	CSVEGGEYYNEQFF
TRBD2	.	TRBV7-2	TRBJ2-3	TGTGCCAGCAGAACCCTAGCGGGGGAAGGCACAGATACGCAGTATTTT	CASRTLAGEGTDTQYF
.	once	TRBV6-2/TRBV6-3	TRBJ1-5	TGTGCCAGCAGTTATACATCCTACAATCAGCCCCAGCATTTT	CASSYTSYNQPQHF
.	many	TRBV7-6	TRBJ2-1	TGTGCCAGCAGCTTAGTAGGAGAGAATGAGCAGTTCTTC	CASSLVGENEQFF
.	.	TRBV10-2	TRBJ2-1	TGCGCCAGCCGCTCCCTGCCCCCCTACAATGAGCAGTTCTTC	CASRSLPPYNEQFF
TRBD2	.	TRBV24-1	TRBJ2-1	TGTGCCACCAGTGATTTGAAGAGTCGGCGGGAGGGCCGTAATGAGCAGTTCTTC	CATSDLKSRREGRNEQFF
.	many	TRBV30	TRBJ2-7	TGTGCCTGGAGTCCCGGGACCGGGCTGAACGAGCAGTACTTC	CAWSPGTGLNEQYF
TRBD1	many	TRBV7-2	TRBJ1-1	TGTGCCAGCAGCTTAGCGCGGGACAGGCAGGGAAGCACTGAAGCTTTCTTT	CASSLARDRQGSTEAFF
.	many	TRBV28	TRBJ2-1	TGTGCCAGCAGTGACAGGAACTCCAATGAGCAGTTCTTC	CASSDRNSNEQFF
.	.	TRBV9	TRBJ1-2	TGTGCCAGCAGCGTAGACAGGGTCGGTCTGATCTATTACTATGGCTACACCTTC	CASSVDRVGLIYYYGYTF
.	.	TRBV6-2/TRBV6-3	TRBJ1-5	TGTGCCAGCAGTACGGTTGACTTGACCCAGCATTTT	CASSTVDLTQHF
TRBD2	many	TRBV12-5	TRBJ2-4	TGTGCTAGTTCTCACGGGGGGATGGCCAAAAACATTCAGTACTTC	CASSHGGMAKNIQYF
.	many	TRBV29-1	TRBJ2-7	TGCAGCGTTACTAGGGGAACCTACGAGCAGTACTTC	CSVTRGTYEQYF
TRBD1	.	TRBV20-1	TRBJ2-1	TGCAGTGCGATCACGCGGGACAGGGGAGGGAATGAGCAGTTCTTC	CSAITRDRGGNEQFF
.	.	TRBV28	TRBJ1-5	TGTGCCAGCAGTGGGACTCGAAATCAGCCCCAGCATTTT	CASSGTRNQPQHF
.	.	TRBV10-3	TRBJ2-3	TGTGCCATCGGGGGGAGAGGAGCAGATACGCAGTATTTT	CAIGGRGADTQYF
.	many	TRBV6-5	TRBJ2-1	TGTGCCAGCAGTTACTCAATCTTAGCCGCCTTTAGGGAGCAGTTCTTC	CASSYSILAAFREQFF
.	.	TRBV6-5	TRBJ2-1	TGTGCCAGCAGTCGGGACCAACCCCGAACGGGGCAGTTCTTC	CASSRDQPRTGQFF
.	many	TRBV19	TRBJ2-7	TGTGCCAGTAGCTCTGGCTACGAGCAGTACTTC	CASSSGYEQYF
.	few	TRBV7-8	TRBJ2-6	TGTGCCAGCAGCCCCCGTCAGGGACCTGGGGCCAACGTCCTGACTTTC	CASSPRQGPGANVLTF
.	many	TRBV20-1	TRBJ1-2	TGCAGTGCTAGAGGTCCCAGGGATAGTGGCTACACCTTC	CSARGPRDSGYTF
.	.	TRBV11-2	TRBJ1-1	TGTGCCAGCAGCTTAGATCTAAGTGACACTGAAGCTTTCTTT	CASSLDLSDTEAFF
TRBD2	.	TRBV9	TRBJ2-5	TGTGCCAGCAGCGTAGACCCAGCGGGAGGGGAAAAGACCCAGTACTTC	CASSVDPAGGEKTQYF
.	few	TRBV27	TRBJ1-1	TGTGCCAGCAGGTACGAGGGGCGGGGGACTGAAGCTTTCTTT	CASRYEGRGTEAFF
.	few	TRBV11-2	TRBJ2-1	TGTGCCAGCAGCCCGGCCGGGTCCCCTAGGTTCTTC	CASSPAGSPRFF
TRBD2	few	TRBV20-1	TRBJ2-3	TGCAGTGCTACTAGCGGGGGGGCAGGTGATACGCAGTATTTT	CSATSGGAGDTQYF
TRBD2	many	TRBV5-4	TRBJ2-1	TGTGCCAGCAGCCCTCTGACTAGCGGGGGCAATGAGCAGTTCTTC	CASSPLTSGGNEQFF
.	many	TRBV2	TRBJ1-1	TGTGCCAGCAGCATGACACGACTAGCTTTCTTT	CASSMTRLAFF
TRBD1	many	TRBV13	TRBJ2-3	TGTGCCAGCAGCGAAGACAGGGGGCATCGCACAGATACGCAGTATTTT	CASSEDRGHRTDTQYF
TRBD1	few	TRBV12-3/TRBV12-4	TRBJ2-3	TGTGCCAGCAGCCGGGACAGGGTGGGCACAGATACGCAGTATTTT	CASSRDRVGTDTQYF
.	many	TRBV10-2	TRBJ2-5	TGCGCCAGCAGTGAGGGCACTAGCAGGGAGACCCAGTACTTC	CASSEGTSRETQYF